This T cell receptor beta chain comes out of a study of blood T cell repertoires in COVID-19. Study-level background: Both acute and convalescent COVID-19 samples were obtained from the United States, Italy and Spain.

Trimming stripped 5 bases from V and 11 bases from J, with 16 bases between. Germline CDR1 is SGHTA and CDR2 is FQGTGA. The CDR3 covers 13 residues. Original processing methods: Reference gene primer amplification gave nucleated cell count estimates. Produced via immunoSEQ multiplex PCR; TCRdb's table is partial and in-frame only. That table supplies the V and J calls and clone size; D and trimming were determined from the DNA. The table includes 110,000 to 150,000 clones, around nine tenths detected once. The V gene is TRBV7-3, the J gene TRBJ1-5, with a tentative D call TRBD1 (5 bases). The source of this sequence is a woman aged 45 to 65 with acute or convalescent COVID-19. The sample comprised peripheral blood. The CDR3 is CASSPDGDSSQHF. CDR3 DNA sequence: TGTGCCAGCAGCCCCGACGGCGACAGTTCCCAGCATTTT.